This T cell receptor beta chain was captured in a study of control samples from healthy donors and cancer patients. Profiled with immunoSEQ multiplex PCR; TCRdb holds only in-frame clones, not every one. The sample lists about 50,000 clones; roughly 92% were seen once. From germline, CDR1 is SGHVS and CDR2 FNYEAQ. This CDR3 is built from 15 residues. Trimming removed 1 base from V and 3 bases from J, with 10 bases in between. The rearrangement uses TRBV7-6 and TRBJ2-1; D is uncertain. The TCR sequence derives from a man aged 30-40 years in good health. The source material was blood. CDR3 loop: CASSLGESFYNEQFF. CDR3 DNA: TGTGCCAGCAGCTTAGGGGAATCCTTCTACAATGAGCAGTTCTTC.